This TCR beta chain comes out of a study of T-cell reconstitution after alpha-beta-depleted transplantation in children. Study-wide results and caveats: It was newly produced T cells that mostly accounted for T-cell counts and diversity one year after transplant.

In regard to this clonotype: Its antigen is not known.

A library of TCRbeta sequences, prepared with unique molecular identifiers, was generated. TCRdb passed the PCR reads through MiXCR, listing each CDR3 protein once. The top ten clones hold around 0.79% of a sample with around 700,000 distinct CDR3 sequences, around 13% of them seen once. This TCR was sampled from a girl aged 2 to 9 with congenital amegakaryocytic thrombocytopenia, due to receive a stem cell transplant. Sequenced here: PBMCs, sampled before TCRalphabeta/CD19-depleted stem cell transplant.

The CDR3: CASSFGSWTNTEAFF. CDR3 bases: TGTGCCAGCAGTTTCGGGAGTTGGACGAACACTGAAGCTTTCTTT. The rearrangement uses TRBV12-3 or TRBV12-4 and TRBJ1-1; no clear D. Trimming took 3 bases from V and 1 from J, leaving 12 bases between them. The CDR3 contains 15 residues.